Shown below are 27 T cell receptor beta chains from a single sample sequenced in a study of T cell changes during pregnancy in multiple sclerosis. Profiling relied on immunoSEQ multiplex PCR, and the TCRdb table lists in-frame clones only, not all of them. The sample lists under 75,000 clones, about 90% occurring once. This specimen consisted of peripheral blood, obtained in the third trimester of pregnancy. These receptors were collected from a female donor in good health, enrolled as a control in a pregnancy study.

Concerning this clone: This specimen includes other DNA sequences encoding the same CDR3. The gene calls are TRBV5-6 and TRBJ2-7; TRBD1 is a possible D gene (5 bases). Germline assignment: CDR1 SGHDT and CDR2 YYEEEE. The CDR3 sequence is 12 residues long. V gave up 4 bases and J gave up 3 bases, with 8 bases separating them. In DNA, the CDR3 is TGTGCCAGCAGCCATGACAGCTACGAGCAGTACTTC. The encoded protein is CASSHDSYEQYF.

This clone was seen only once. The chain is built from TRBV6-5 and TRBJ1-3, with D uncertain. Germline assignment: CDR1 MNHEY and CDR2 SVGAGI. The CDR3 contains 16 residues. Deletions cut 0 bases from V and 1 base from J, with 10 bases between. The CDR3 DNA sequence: TGTGCCAGCAGTTACTCGTTCGCCGGGTCTGGAAACACCATATATTTT. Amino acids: CASSYSFAGSGNTIYF.

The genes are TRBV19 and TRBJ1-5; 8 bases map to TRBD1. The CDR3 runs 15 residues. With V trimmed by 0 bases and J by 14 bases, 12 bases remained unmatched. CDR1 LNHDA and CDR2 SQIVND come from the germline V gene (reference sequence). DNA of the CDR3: TGTGCCAGTAGTATAGATCTATTCGGACCGGGACAGGAGCATTTT. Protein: CASSIDLFGPGQEHF.

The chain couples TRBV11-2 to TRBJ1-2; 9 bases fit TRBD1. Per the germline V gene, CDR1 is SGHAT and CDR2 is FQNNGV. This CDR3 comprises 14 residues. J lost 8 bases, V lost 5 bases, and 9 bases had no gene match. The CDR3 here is CASSRGTGLWGYTF. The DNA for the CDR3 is TGTGCCAGCAGCCGCGGGACAGGGCTCTGGGGCTACACCTTC.

The CDR3 bases are TGTGCCATCAGTGAGGCGGACAGGGACGATCAGCCCCAGCATTTT. It codes for CAISEADRDDQPQHF. V gene TRBV10-3 combines with J gene TRBJ1-5, with TRBD1 identical over 8 bases. The CDR3 has 15 amino acids. Germline CDR1 reads ENHRY; CDR2 reads SYGVKD. Losses at the gene ends were 2 bases for V and 5 bases for J; bases not matched to a gene: 5.

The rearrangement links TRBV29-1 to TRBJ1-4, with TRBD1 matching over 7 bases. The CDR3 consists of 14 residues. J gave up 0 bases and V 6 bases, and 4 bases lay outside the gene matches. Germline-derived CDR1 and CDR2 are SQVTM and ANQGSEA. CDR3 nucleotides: TGCAGCGTGACCGACAGGGCAACTAATGAAAAACTGTTTTTT. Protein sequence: CSVTDRATNEKLFF.

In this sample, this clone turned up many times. The CDR3 is CASRLSGQYNSPLHF. CDR3 nucleotides: TGTGCCAGCAGACTCTCGGGACAGTATAATTCACCCCTCCACTTT. The rearrangement joins TRBV28 to TRBJ1-6, with 7 nucleotides matching TRBD1. Germline assignment: CDR1 MDHEN and CDR2 SYDVKM. This CDR3 is 15 amino acids long. The J segment lost 4 bases and the V segment lost 6 bases, leaving 6 bases of the junction unmatched.

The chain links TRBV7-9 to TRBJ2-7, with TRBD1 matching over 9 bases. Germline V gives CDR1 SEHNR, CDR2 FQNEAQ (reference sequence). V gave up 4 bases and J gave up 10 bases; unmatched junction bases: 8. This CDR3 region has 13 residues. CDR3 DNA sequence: TGTGCCAGCAGCTCCTCCGGGACAGGGACTCAGTACTTC. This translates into CASSSSGTGTQYF.

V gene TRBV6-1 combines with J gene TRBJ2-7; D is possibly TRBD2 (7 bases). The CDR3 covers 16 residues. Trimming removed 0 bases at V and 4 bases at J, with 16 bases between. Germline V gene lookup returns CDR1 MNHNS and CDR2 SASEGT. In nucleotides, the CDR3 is TGTGCCAGCAGTGAAGCGGGGGGGGCTTGGAGTTACGAGCAGTACTTC. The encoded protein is CASSEAGGAWSYEQYF.

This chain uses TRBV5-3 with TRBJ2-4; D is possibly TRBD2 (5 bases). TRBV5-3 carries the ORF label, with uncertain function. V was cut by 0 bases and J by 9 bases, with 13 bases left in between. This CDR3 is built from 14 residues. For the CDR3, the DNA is TGTGCCAGAAGCTTGGACAGAGCCGAGGGCATTCAGTACTTC. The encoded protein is CARSLDRAEGIQYF.

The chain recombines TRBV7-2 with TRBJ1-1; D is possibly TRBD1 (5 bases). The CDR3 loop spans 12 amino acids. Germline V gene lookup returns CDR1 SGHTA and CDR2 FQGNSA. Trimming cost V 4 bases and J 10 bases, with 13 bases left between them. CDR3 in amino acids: CASSSGGFRAFF. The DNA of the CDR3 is TGTGCCAGCAGCTCCGGGGGGTTTAGAGCTTTCTTT.

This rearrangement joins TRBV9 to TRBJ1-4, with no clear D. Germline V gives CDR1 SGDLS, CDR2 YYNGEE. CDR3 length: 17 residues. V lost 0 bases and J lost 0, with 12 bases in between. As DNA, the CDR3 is TGTGCCAGCAGCGTAGCCCAAACAGCCGCAACTAATGAAAAACTGTTTTTT. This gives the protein CASSVAQTAATNEKLFF.

The CDR3: CASGQLNTEAFF. In DNA, the CDR3 is TGTGCCAGCGGACAGCTGAACACTGAAGCTTTCTTT. The chain uses TRBV7-3 and TRBJ1-1; tentatively, D is TRBD1 (6 bases). Trimming took 8 bases from V and 0 from J, leaving 7 bases between them. CDR3 length equals 12 residues. Germline CDR1 and CDR2: SGHTA and FQGTGA. Looking up the rest from reference TRBV7-3 and TRBJ1-1 gives the full variable domain: GAGVSQTPSNKVTEKGKYVELRCDPISGHTALYWYRQSLGQGPEFLIYFQGTGAADDSGLPNDRFFAVRPEGSVSTLKIQRTERGDSAVYLCASGQLNTEAFFGQGTRLTVV.

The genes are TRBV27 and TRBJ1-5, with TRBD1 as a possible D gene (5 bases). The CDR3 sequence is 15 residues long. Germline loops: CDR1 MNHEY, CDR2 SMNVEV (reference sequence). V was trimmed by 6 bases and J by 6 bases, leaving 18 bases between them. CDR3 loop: CASRPFPGLGQPQHF. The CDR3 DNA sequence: TGTGCCAGCAGACCCTTCCCAGGGCTGGGTCAGCCCCAGCATTTT.

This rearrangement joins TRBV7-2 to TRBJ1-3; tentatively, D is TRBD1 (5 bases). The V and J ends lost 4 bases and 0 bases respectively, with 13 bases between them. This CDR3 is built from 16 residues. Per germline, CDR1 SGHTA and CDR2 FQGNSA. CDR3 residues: CASSSVVGGSGNTIYF. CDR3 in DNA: TGTGCCAGCAGCTCCGTCGTCGGGGGCTCTGGAAACACCATATATTTT.

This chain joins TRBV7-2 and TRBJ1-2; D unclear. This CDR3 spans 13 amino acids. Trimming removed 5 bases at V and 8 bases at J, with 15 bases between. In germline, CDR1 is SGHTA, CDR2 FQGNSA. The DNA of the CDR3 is TGTGCCAGCAGCACAGACCGGAGGATGGGCTACACCTTC. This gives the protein CASSTDRRMGYTF.

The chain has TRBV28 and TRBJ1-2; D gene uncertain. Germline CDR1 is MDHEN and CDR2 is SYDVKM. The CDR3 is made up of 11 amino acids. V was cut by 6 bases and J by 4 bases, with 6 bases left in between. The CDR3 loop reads CASSGVYGYTF. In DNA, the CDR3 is TGTGCCAGCAGCGGGGTCTATGGCTACACCTTC.

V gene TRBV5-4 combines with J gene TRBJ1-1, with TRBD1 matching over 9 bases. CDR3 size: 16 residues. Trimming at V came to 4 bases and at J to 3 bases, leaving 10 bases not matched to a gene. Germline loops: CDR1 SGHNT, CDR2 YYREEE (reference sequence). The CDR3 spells CASSLNRGLGYTEAFF. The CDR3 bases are TGTGCCAGCAGCCTGAACAGGGGGCTAGGGTACACTGAAGCTTTCTTT.

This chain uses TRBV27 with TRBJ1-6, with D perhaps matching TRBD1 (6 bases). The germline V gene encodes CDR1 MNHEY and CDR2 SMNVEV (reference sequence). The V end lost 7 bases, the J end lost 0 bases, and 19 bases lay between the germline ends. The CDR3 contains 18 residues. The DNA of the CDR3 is TGTGCCAGCATGGGGGCTGGGATTGGGAGCTCCTATAATTCACCCCTCCACTTT. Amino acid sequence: CASMGAGIGSSYNSPLHF.

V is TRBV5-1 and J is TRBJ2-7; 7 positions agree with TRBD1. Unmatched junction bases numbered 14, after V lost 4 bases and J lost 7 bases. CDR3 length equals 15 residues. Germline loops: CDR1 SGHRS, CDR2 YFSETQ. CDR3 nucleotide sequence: TGCGCCAGCAGCAGCGGACAGGCTTACGGTCGGGAGCAGTACTTC. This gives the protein CASSSGQAYGREQYF.

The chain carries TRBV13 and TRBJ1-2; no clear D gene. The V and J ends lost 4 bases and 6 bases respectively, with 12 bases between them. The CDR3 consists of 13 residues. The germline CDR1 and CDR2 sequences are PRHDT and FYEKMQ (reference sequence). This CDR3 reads CASSSRMEDGYTF. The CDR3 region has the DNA TGTGCCAGCAGCTCCCGGATGGAGGATGGCTACACCTTC.

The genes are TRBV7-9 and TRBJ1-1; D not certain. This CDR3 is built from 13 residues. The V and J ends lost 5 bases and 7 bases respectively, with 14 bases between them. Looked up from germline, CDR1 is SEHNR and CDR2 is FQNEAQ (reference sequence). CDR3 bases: TGTGCCAGCAGCCCGATCGGGGTCGTTGAAGCTTTCTTT. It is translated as CASSPIGVVEAFF.

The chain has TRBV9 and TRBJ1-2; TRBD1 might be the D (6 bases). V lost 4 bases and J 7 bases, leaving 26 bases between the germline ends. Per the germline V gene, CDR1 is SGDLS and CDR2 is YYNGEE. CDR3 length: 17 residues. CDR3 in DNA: TGTGCCAGCAGCCCCGAAGGGCAGCGGGGGGCAATGGGTGGCTACACCTTC. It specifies CASSPEGQRGAMGGYTF.

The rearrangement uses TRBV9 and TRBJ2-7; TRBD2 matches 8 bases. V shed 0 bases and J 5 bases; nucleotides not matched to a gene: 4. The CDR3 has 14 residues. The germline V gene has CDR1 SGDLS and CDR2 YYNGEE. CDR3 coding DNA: TGTGCCAGCAGCGTAGCGGCGGGGGGTAACGAGCAGTACTTC. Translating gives CASSVAAGGNEQYF. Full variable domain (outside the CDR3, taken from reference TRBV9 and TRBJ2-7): DSGVTQTPKHLITATGQRVTLRCSPRSGDLSVYWYQQSLDQGLQFLIQYYNGEERAKGNILERFSAQQFPDLHSELNLSSLELGDSALYFCASSVAAGGNEQYFGPGTRLTVT.

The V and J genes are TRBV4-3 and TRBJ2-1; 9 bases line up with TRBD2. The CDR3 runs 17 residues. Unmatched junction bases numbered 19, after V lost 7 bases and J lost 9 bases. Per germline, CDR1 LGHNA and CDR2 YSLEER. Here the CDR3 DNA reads TGCGCCAGCACCTCGTCGGCGGCGGGGGGGCGTTCTTCTGAGCAGTTCTTC. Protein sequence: CASTSSAAGGRSSEQFF.

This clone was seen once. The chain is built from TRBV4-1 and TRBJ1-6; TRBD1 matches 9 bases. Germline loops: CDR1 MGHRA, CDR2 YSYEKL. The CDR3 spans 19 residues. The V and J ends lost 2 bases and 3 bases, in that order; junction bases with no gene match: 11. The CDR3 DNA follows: TGCGCCAGCAGCCAAAGGTGGGCACAGGGGGCGAGCTATAATTCACCCCTCCACTTT. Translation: CASSQRWAQGASYNSPLHF.

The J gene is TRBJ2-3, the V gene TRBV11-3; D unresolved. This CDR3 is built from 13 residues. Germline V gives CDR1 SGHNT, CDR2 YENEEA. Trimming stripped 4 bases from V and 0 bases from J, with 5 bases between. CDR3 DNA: TGTGCCAGCAGCTCAACTAGCACAGATACGCAGTATTTT. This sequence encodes CASSSTSTDTQYF.